A single sample is the source of the 10 T cell receptor beta chains below, sequenced in a study of response to subunit inactivated influenza vaccine. MiXCR, applied by TCRdb to the RT-PCR reads, yields one record per CDR3 protein. Of about half a million distinct CDR3 sequences in the sample, 10% to 11% were seen once. Sequenced material: PBMCs from blood, taken 40 to 50 days after vaccination. The receptors were gathered from a man aged 50 to 60 who received an inactivated influenza vaccine.

The J gene is TRBJ2-3, the V gene TRBV5-5, with D possibly being TRBD2 (5 bases). Germline CDR1 reads SGHKS; CDR2 reads YYEKEE (reference sequence). The V and J ends lost 5 bases and 0 bases respectively, with 16 bases between them. This CDR3 contains 16 residues. The CDR3 sequence: CASRKQLEDSTDTQYF. CDR3 nucleotides: TGTGCCAGCAGGAAACAACTAGAGGATAGCACAGATACGCAGTATTTT.

CDR3 residues: CSARPPGSTPGELFF. In DNA form, the CDR3 reads TGCAGTGCTAGACCCCCTGGCAGCACCCCCGGGGAGCTGTTTTTT. The chain carries TRBV20-1 and TRBJ2-2; D is undetermined. The CDR3 spans 15 residues. Trimming shortened V by 2 bases and J by 6 bases, and 16 bases separated the two germline ends. The germline V gene has CDR1 DFQATT and CDR2 SNEGSKA (reference sequence).

The sample holds many counts of this clonotype. The chain recombines TRBV5-6 with TRBJ2-7, with 7 bases lining up with TRBD2. Losses at the gene ends were 2 bases for V and 3 bases for J; bases not matched to a gene: 5. The CDR3 is 14 residues long. Germline-derived CDR1 and CDR2 are SGHDT and YYEEEE. The CDR3 loop is CASSFYGTIYEQYF. CDR3 DNA: TGTGCCAGCAGCTTCTACGGGACTATCTACGAGCAGTACTTC.

This clonotype showed up many times. CDR3: CASGQGAKETQYF. CDR3 DNA: TGTGCCAGTGGACAGGGGGCCAAAGAGACCCAGTACTTC. This chain connects TRBV6-1 to TRBJ2-5, with 11 bases identical to TRBD1. Trimming removed 9 bases from V and 3 bases from J; junction bases left unmatched: 3. This CDR3 is built from 13 residues. CDR1 and CDR2 (germline): MNHNS, SASEGT.

This rearrangement joins TRBV7-2 to TRBJ2-7, with a possible D match to TRBD2 (6 bases). V shed 6 bases and J shed 3 bases, with 18 bases lying between them. The CDR3 totals 15 residues. The germline V gene has CDR1 SGHTA and CDR2 FQGNSA. The CDR3 nucleotides are TGTGCCAGCAGGATCGGGGGTGCGATCAACTACGAGCAGTACTTC. This gives the protein CASRIGGAINYEQYF.

On this clonotype itself: At one boundary the junction diverges from the germline segment, which might be a read error. The chain recombines TRBV29-1 with TRBJ1-2; 8 bases agree with TRBD1. Germline-derived CDR1 and CDR2 are SQVTM and ANQGSEA. This CDR3 is 17 amino acids long. Here the CDR3 reads CSVDLGQGAMSNYGFTF. CDR3 DNA: TGCAGCGTTGACTTGGGGCAGGGGGCCATGTCTAACTATGGCTTCACCTTC.

The rearrangement joins TRBV6-1 to TRBJ2-3; no clear D gene. The V gene's germline CDR1 is MNHNS and CDR2 SASEGT. V lost 5 bases and J lost 0, with 21 bases in between. This CDR3 region has 18 residues. The CDR3, as DNA: TGTGCCAGCAGTCCCAGGCACAACTTTGGTTTTAGCACAGATACGCAGTATTTT. Amino acids: CASSPRHNFGFSTDTQYF.

The V call is TRBV6-2 or TRBV6-3, the J call TRBJ2-2, with 9 bases that match TRBD1. The ends lost 5 bases at V and 4 bases at J; junction bases unmatched: 11. From germline, CDR1 is MNHEY and CDR2 SVGEGT. The CDR3 sequence is 17 residues long. CDR3 DNA sequence: TGTGCCAGCAGTCCGCCCAAACAGGGGGCATCCACCGGGGAGCTGTTTTTT. This translates into CASSPPKQGASTGELFF.

The sample holds a few counts of this clonotype. The rearrangement links TRBV9 to TRBJ2-7, with 8 bases matching TRBD2. CDR1 is SGDLS, CDR2 YYNGEE, per germline. The CDR3 contains 16 residues. Trimming took 0 bases from V and 3 from J; bases not matched to a gene: 8. Here the CDR3 DNA reads TGTGCCAGCAGCGTAGACCTTGCGGGAGGACTCTACGAGCAGTACTTC. Translating it yields CASSVDLAGGLYEQYF.

The V call is TRBV30, the J call TRBJ2-7; D is ambiguous. The V end lost 2 bases, the J end lost 0 bases, and 8 bases lay between the germline ends. This CDR3 region has 13 residues. Germline V lookup: CDR1 GTSNPN, CDR2 SVGIG (reference sequence). The CDR3 DNA sequence: TGTGCCTGGAGTTATAGGGTCTCCTACGAGCAGTACTTC. Translation gives CAWSYRVSYEQYF.